These 17 T cell receptor beta chains were all obtained from the same sample, sequenced in a study of CD8 T cells in ankylosing spondylitis. TCRdb re-called the 5' RACE reads with MiXCR, one entry per CDR3 protein. The data show under 550,000 distinct CDR3 sequences, roughly 25% seen once. Their target antigens are unknown. Study-level points and caveats: Characteristic of ankylosing spondylitis blood, it appeared, was a TCR beta motif comprising several highly homologous variants.

Material for sequencing was blood, either unsorted or a sorted T cell fraction (not recorded which). Receptor source: a male donor with ankylosing spondylitis.

A few counts support this clonotype. This rearrangement joins TRBV15 to TRBJ2-5; unclear D gene. The CDR3 runs 14 residues. Trimming removed 1 base at V and 7 bases at J, with 13 bases between. The germline V gene encodes CDR1 LNHNV and CDR2 YYDKDF (reference sequence). The CDR3 here is CATSRGALRGTQYF. As DNA, the CDR3 is TGTGCCACCAGCAGAGGTGCCCTTAGAGGGACCCAGTACTTC.

The rearrangement links TRBV20-1 to TRBJ1-5, with D unresolved. Germline V gene lookup returns CDR1 DFQATT and CDR2 SNEGSKA (reference sequence). The germline V and J ends were trimmed by 3 bases and 3 bases, with 12 bases remaining between them. This CDR3 region has 14 residues. The CDR3 sequence is CSARSSRPNQPQHF. CDR3 sequence (DNA): TGCAGTGCTAGGAGCTCCCGGCCCAATCAGCCCCAGCATTTT.

A few counts support this clonotype. This rearrangement joins TRBV5-1 to TRBJ2-1; 14 nucleotides align to TRBD2. After removal of 2 bases from V and 9 bases from J, the junction contained 4 bases not matched to a gene. The CDR3 loop spans 15 amino acids. Germline CDR1 reads SGHRS; CDR2 reads YFSETQ. This chain's CDR3 is CASSFGLAGGVEQFF. Here the CDR3 DNA reads TGCGCCAGCAGCTTTGGACTAGCGGGAGGAGTTGAGCAGTTCTTC. Using reference TRBV5-1 and TRBJ2-1 for the parts outside the CDR3, the full variable domain is KAGVTQTPRYLIKTRGQQVTLSCSPISGHRSVSWYQQTPGQGLQFLFEYFSETQRNKGNFPGRFSGRQFSNSRSEMNVSTLELGDSALYLCASSFGLAGGVEQFFGPGTRLTVL.

This clonotype was seen more than once but under ten times. The chain combines TRBV5-5 with TRBJ2-7; tentative D call: TRBD1 (6 bases). The V end was cut by 4 bases, the J end by 4 bases, with 21 bases between. This CDR3 contains 16 residues. Per the germline V gene, CDR1 is SGHKS and CDR2 is YYEKEE (reference sequence). Here the CDR3 reads CASSSRGRDILYEQYF. In DNA, the CDR3 is TGTGCCAGCAGCAGTAGGGGCCGGGACATACTATACGAGCAGTACTTC. The full variable domain, completed using reference TRBV5-5 and TRBJ2-7, is DAGVTQSPTHLIKTRGQQVTLRCSPISGHKSVSWYQQVLGQGPQFIFQYYEKEERGRGNFPDRFSARQFPNYSSELNVNALLLGDSALYLCASSSRGRDILYEQYFGPGTRLTVT.

This chain links TRBV27 with TRBJ2-2; tentative D call: TRBD1 (5 bases). CDR3 length: 14 residues. Germline values: CDR1 MNHEY, CDR2 SMNVEV (reference sequence). Trimming removed 6 bases from V and 1 base from J, with 9 bases in between. CDR3 residues: CASRRTRNTGELFF. In DNA, the CDR3 is TGTGCCAGCAGGCGGACACGGAACACCGGGGAGCTGTTTTTT.

The V call is TRBV20-1, the J call TRBJ2-3, with D unresolved. The CDR3 sequence is 12 residues long. Germline V gene lookup returns CDR1 DFQATT and CDR2 SNEGSKA (reference sequence). V was trimmed by 1 base and J by 2 bases, leaving 4 bases between them. The CDR3 DNA reads TGCAGTGCTAGAGCGGACACAGATACGCAGTATTTT. Translated: CSARADTDTQYF.

In this sample, this clonotype turned up a few times. This chain uses TRBV7-9 with TRBJ1-5; D unresolved. The CDR3 loop spans 14 amino acids. V lost 5 bases and J lost 6, with 14 bases in between. CDR1 is SEHNR, CDR2 FQNEAQ, per germline (reference sequence). The CDR3 reads CASSRAAGGQPQHF. CDR3 nucleotide sequence: TGTGCCAGCAGCCGGGCGGCAGGCGGTCAGCCCCAGCATTTT.

V and J are TRBV5-1 and TRBJ1-2; no definite D call. This CDR3 is 13 amino acids long. Looked up from germline, CDR1 is SGHRS and CDR2 is YFSETQ. V dropped 0 bases and J dropped 5 bases, with 8 bases sitting between them. The CDR3 bases are TGCGCCAGCAGCTTGGCTTTCGGGTATGGCTACACCTTC. Its translation is CASSLAFGYGYTF.

The chain links TRBV29-1 to TRBJ2-7; weak D call: TRBD2 (6 bases). The germline V and J ends were trimmed by 7 bases and 3 bases, with 19 bases remaining between them. In germline, CDR1 is SQVTM, CDR2 ANQGSEA. The CDR3 runs to 14 residues. The CDR3 DNA reads as TGCAGCGACCTTGGGGCGGGAACCCACTACGAGCAGTACGTC. Encoded protein: CSDLGAGTHYEQYV.

Here the CDR3 DNA reads TGCGCCAGCAGTGCGGGACAGCATCAATCCTACGAGCAGTACTTC. This sequence encodes CASSAGQHQSYEQYF. The rearrangement joins TRBV10-2 to TRBJ2-7, with 7 positions matching TRBD1. Trimming removed 4 bases from V and 1 base from J; junction bases left unmatched: 7. CDR1 is WSHSY and CDR2 is SAAADI in the germline V gene. The CDR3 is 15 amino acids.

The chain has TRBV6-1 and TRBJ2-7; no clear D gene. This CDR3 has 14 residues. Germline values: CDR1 MNHNS, CDR2 SASEGT. The germline V and J ends were trimmed by 8 bases and 4 bases, with 18 bases remaining between them. CDR3 region: CASSVSVGWYEQYV. Written as DNA, the CDR3 is TGTGCCAGCTCCGTTTCCGTAGGTTGGTACGAGCAGTACGTC.

The chain uses TRBV15 and TRBJ1-4, with D hard to call. V lost 0 bases, J lost 8 bases, and 16 bases lay in between. CDR1 is LNHNV, CDR2 YYDKDF, per germline (reference sequence). This CDR3 contains 16 residues. The chain's CDR3 is CATSRDLRRTGEKLFF. DNA for the CDR3: TGTGCCACCAGCAGAGATCTCCGGAGGACGGGGGAAAAACTGTTTTTT.

With regard to this clonotype: A much larger clone differs by one base, so this may be a read error. This CDR3 fails to terminate in the conserved phenylalanine or tryptophan, so it likely reflects a read error. The genes are TRBV28 and TRBJ2-5; tentative D call: TRBD2 (6 bases). V was cut by 1 base and J by 2 bases, with 8 bases left in between. CDR3 length: 14 amino acids. CDR1 MDHEN and CDR2 SYDVKM come from the germline V gene. CDR3 bases: TGTGCCAGCAGTTTATCCGGGGGTCAAGAGACCCAGTACCTC. Translated, it gives CASSLSGGQETQYL.

The V call is TRBV11-2, the J call TRBJ2-1; D uncertain. The CDR3 is 14 residues long. The V end lost 0 bases, the J end lost 6 bases, and 9 bases lay between the germline ends. Germline V gene data show CDR1 as SGHAT and CDR2 as FQNNGV. CDR3 loop: CASSLDLPGNEQFF. CDR3 DNA: TGTGCCAGCAGCTTAGATTTGCCTGGCAATGAGCAGTTCTTC.

V is TRBV29-1 and J is TRBJ1-2, with D perhaps TRBD1 (5 bases). CDR1 and CDR2 from the germline V gene are SQVTM and ANQGSEA. The V end lost 7 bases, the J end lost 4 bases, and 13 bases lay between the germline ends. CDR3 size: 12 residues. The CDR3 here is CSARAISYGYTF. The CDR3 DNA sequence: TGCAGCGCCAGGGCAATCAGCTATGGCTACACCTTC.

The V and J genes are TRBV30 and TRBJ1-1; maybe TRBD1 (5 bases). The CDR3 extends over 13 amino acids. Germline CDR1 and CDR2: GTSNPN and SVGIG (reference sequence). The V gene lost 2 bases and the J gene lost 5 bases, with 12 bases spanning the gap. CDR3 residues: CAWSPDSGTEAFF. For the CDR3, the DNA is TGTGCCTGGAGTCCAGACAGTGGAACTGAAGCTTTCTTT.

The chain links TRBV20-1 to TRBJ2-1; 11 positions agree with TRBD2. The CDR3 totals 14 residues. V was clipped by 5 bases and J by 9 bases; unmatched bases: 9. Germline V gives CDR1 DFQATT, CDR2 SNEGSKA (reference sequence). In nucleotides, the CDR3 is TGCAGTGCTTATAGCGGGAGGGCCTCGGGTGAGCAGTTCTTC. Amino acid sequence: CSAYSGRASGEQFF.